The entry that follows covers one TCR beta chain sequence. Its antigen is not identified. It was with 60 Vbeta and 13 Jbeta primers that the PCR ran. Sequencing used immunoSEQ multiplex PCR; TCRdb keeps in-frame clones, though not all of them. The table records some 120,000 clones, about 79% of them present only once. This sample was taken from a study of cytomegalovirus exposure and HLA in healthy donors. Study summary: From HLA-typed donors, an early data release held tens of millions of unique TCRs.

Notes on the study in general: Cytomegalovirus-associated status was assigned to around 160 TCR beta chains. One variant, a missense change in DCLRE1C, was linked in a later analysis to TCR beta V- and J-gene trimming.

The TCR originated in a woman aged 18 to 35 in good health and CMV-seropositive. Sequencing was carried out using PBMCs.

For the CDR3, the DNA is TGTGCCAGCAGGGACAGGGAGTACCAAGAGACCCAGTACTTC. Amino acid sequence: CASRDREYQETQYF. J is TRBJ2-5 and V is TRBV2, with TRBD1 matching over 8 bases. The V and J ends lost 6 bases and 0 bases, in that order; junction bases with no gene match: 3. The germline V gene encodes CDR1 SNHLY and CDR2 FYNNEI. The CDR3 totals 14 residues. The full variable domain, completed using reference TRBV2 and TRBJ2-5, is EPEVTQTPSHQVTQMGQEVILRCVPISNHLYFYWYRQILGQKVEFLVSFYNNEISEKSEIFDDQFSVERPDGSNFTLKIRSTKLEDSAMYFCASRDREYQETQYFGPGTRLLVL.